Following are 30 T cell receptor beta chains from one sample sequenced in a study of cytomegalovirus exposure and HLA in healthy donors. With 60 Vbeta and 13 Jbeta primers, the PCR was carried out. Assay used: immunoSEQ multiplex PCR; TCRdb lists only in-frame clones, some missing. The table records 85,000 to 130,000 clones, approximately 80% of them present only once. The sample taken for sequencing was PBMCs. All receptors come from a man aged 50 to 60 in good health and CMV-seronegative.

The V gene is TRBV28, the J gene TRBJ2-2; D is unresolved. CDR3 length: 11 amino acids. V was clipped by 2 bases and J by 8 bases, with 3 bases between them. Germline values: CDR1 MDHEN, CDR2 SYDVKM. The CDR3 coding sequence is TGTGCCAGCAGTTTAATAGGGGAGCTGTTTTTT. It translates to CASSLIGELFF.

This clone is medium-sized. The V and J genes are TRBV5-1 and TRBJ1-2; no definite D call. The CDR3 covers 12 residues. Germline CDR1 is SGHRS and CDR2 is YFSETQ. Between the trimmed V and J ends, which lost 3 bases and 4 bases, there was a span of 7 bases. The CDR3 region is CASSSPGYGYTF. The CDR3 nucleotides read TGCGCCAGCAGCTCCCCGGGCTATGGCTACACCTTC. The full variable domain, completed using reference TRBV5-1 and TRBJ1-2, is KAGVTQTPRYLIKTRGQQVTLSCSPISGHRSVSWYQQTPGQGLQFLFEYFSETQRNKGNFPGRFSGRQFSNSRSEMNVSTLELGDSALYLCASSSPGYGYTFGSGTRLTVV.

The rearrangement joins TRBV7-2 to TRBJ2-5; 7 bases match TRBD2. The CDR3 is 15 residues long. Germline CDR1 and CDR2: SGHTA and FQGNSA. V lost 2 bases, J lost 1 base, and 4 bases stayed unmatched. The CDR3 here is CASSLRAGFQETQYF. In DNA form, the CDR3 reads TGTGCCAGCAGCTTACGAGCGGGGTTCCAAGAGACCCAGTACTTC.

The chain combines TRBV19 with TRBJ1-4, with 7 bases matching TRBD1. CDR1 and CDR2 (germline): LNHDA, SQIVND (reference sequence). V lost 4 bases to trimming and J lost 8 bases; unmatched junction nucleotides: 7. The CDR3 length is 14 residues. CDR3 loop: CASSTTGEVEKLFF. For the CDR3, the DNA is TGTGCCAGTAGTACCACAGGGGAAGTCGAAAAACTGTTTTTT.

CDR3 in DNA: TGTGCCAGCCAGGGGCGGAGTTTTCAAGAGACCCAGTACTTC. Protein: CASQGRSFQETQYF. V usage is TRBV7-2 and J usage is TRBJ2-5; D perhaps matches TRBD1 (6 bases). The germline V gene has CDR1 SGHTA and CDR2 FQGNSA. The CDR3 spans 14 residues. V was cut by 8 bases and J by 2 bases, with 15 bases left in between.

V and J are TRBV2 and TRBJ2-2; tentatively, D is TRBD1 (6 bases). Deletions cut 6 bases from V and 5 bases from J, with 13 bases between. This CDR3 has 14 amino acids. Germline V gene sequence: CDR1 SNHLY, CDR2 FYNNEI. CDR3 loop: CASSPLGQTGELFF. CDR3 nucleotides: TGTGCCAGCAGCCCCCTCGGACAGACCGGGGAGCTGTTTTTT.

This clone was counted a single time. This chain joins TRBV10-3 and TRBJ1-1; a possible D gene is TRBD1 (5 bases). Looked up from germline, CDR1 is ENHRY and CDR2 is SYGVKD. V was cut by 3 bases and J by 1 base, with 12 bases left in between. The CDR3 is 15 amino acids. CDR3 loop: CAISDSGRENTEAFF. CDR3 coding DNA: TGTGCCATCAGTGACTCGGGCAGGGAGAACACTGAAGCTTTCTTT.

The chain employs TRBV2 and TRBJ2-3; maybe TRBD2 (6 bases). The length of the CDR3 is 15 residues. Trimming shortened V by 7 bases and J by 1 base, and 15 bases separated the two germline ends. The V gene's germline CDR1 is SNHLY and CDR2 FYNNEI. The CDR3 bases are TGTGCCAGCACCCTTAACGGGGGAGGCACAGATACGCAGTATTTT. The encoded protein is CASTLNGGGTDTQYF. The full variable domain, in which reference TRBV2 and TRBJ2-3 provide the parts outside the CDR3, is EPEVTQTPSHQVTQMGQEVILRCVPISNHLYFYWYRQILGQKVEFLVSFYNNEISEKSEIFDDQFSVERPDGSNFTLKIRSTKLEDSAMYFCASTLNGGGTDTQYFGPGTRLTVL.

In DNA, the CDR3 is TGTGCCAGCAGCTTAACGAGCACAGCGGATGAGCAGTACTTC. Translation: CASSLTSTADEQYF. This rearrangement joins TRBV7-3 to TRBJ2-7; D is possibly TRBD2 (5 bases). The V and J ends lost 0 bases and 7 bases respectively, with 13 bases between them. The CDR3 loop spans 14 amino acids. Germline CDR1 and CDR2: SGHTA and FQGTGA.

V and J are TRBV10-3 and TRBJ2-7; the D gene is possibly TRBD1 (5 bases). V lost 10 bases, J lost 4 bases, and 26 bases lay in between. Germline V gene sequence: CDR1 ENHRY, CDR2 SYGVKD. The CDR3 is 16 residues long. CDR3 protein: CAKSQTKGPDRYEQYV. CDR3 bases: TGTGCCAAGAGCCAAACGAAGGGGCCTGATAGGTACGAGCAGTACGTC.

The chain has TRBV14 and TRBJ1-5; D unclear. CDR1 and CDR2 from the germline V gene are SGHDN and FVKESK. This CDR3 has 14 amino acids. V lost 1 base, J lost 5 bases, and 9 bases lay in between. The CDR3, as DNA: TGTGCCAGCAGCCAAGGCGGGTACCATCAGCCCCAGCATTTT. Residues: CASSQGGYHQPQHF.

V usage is TRBV21-1 and J usage is TRBJ2-7; the table gives TRBD1 as D, unverified against the DNA. TRBV21-1 is a pseudogene. CDR3 length equals 14 residues. CDR3 coding DNA: TGTGCCAGCAGCTATGGGGCTCTTTCGTACGAGCAGTACGTC. Protein sequence: CASSYGALSYEQYV.

J is TRBJ2-3 and V is TRBV7-2; 11 nucleotides line up with TRBD2. V lost 1 base to trimming and J lost 3 bases; unmatched junction nucleotides: 9. CDR1 and CDR2 (germline): SGHTA, FQGNSA. The CDR3 is made up of 18 amino acids. The CDR3 loop is CASSLVSGGAASTDTQYF. The DNA of the CDR3 is TGTGCCAGCAGCTTAGTTAGCGGGGGGGCCGCTTCGACAGATACGCAGTATTTT. The variable domain in full, with the rest retrieved from reference TRBV7-2 and TRBJ2-3, is GAGVSQSPSNKVTEKGKDVELRCDPISGHTALYWYRQSLGQGLEFLIYFQGNSAPDKSGLPSDRFSAERTGGSVSTLTIQRTQQEDSAVYLCASSLVSGGAASTDTQYFGPGTRLTVL.

The genes are TRBV2 and TRBJ2-7; weak D call: TRBD2 (6 bases). CDR1 and CDR2 from the germline V gene are SNHLY and FYNNEI. The CDR3 runs 12 residues. Trimming took off 7 bases at V and 2 bases at J, with 9 bases between the two ends. The CDR3, as DNA: TGTGCCAGCACCAGGAGGGCCTACGAGCAGTACGTC. This sequence encodes CASTRRAYEQYV.

The chain joins TRBV5-1 to TRBJ1-1, with 10 bases that match TRBD1. Germline V gene sequence: CDR1 SGHRS, CDR2 YFSETQ. This CDR3 region has 14 residues. V lost 2 bases, J lost 5 bases, and 3 bases stayed unmatched. The chain's CDR3 is CASSFGTGVTEAFF. The CDR3, as DNA: TGCGCCAGCAGCTTCGGGACAGGGGTGACTGAAGCTTTCTTT.

The chain uses TRBV7-3 and TRBJ1-1; D is uncertain. Germline values: CDR1 SGHTA, CDR2 FQGTGA. The CDR3 sequence is 12 residues long. The ends were cut back, 8 bases at V and 3 bases at J, with 10 bases in the middle. CDR3 nucleotides: TGTGCCAGCGCGTCGGTGGACACTGAAGCTTTCTTT. Translation: CASASVDTEAFF.

The rearrangement links TRBV7-2 to TRBJ2-7, with D tentatively TRBD2 (5 bases). V lost 0 bases to trimming and J lost 4 bases, with 10 bases between them. Germline lookup yields CDR1 SGHTA and CDR2 FQGNSA. The length of the CDR3 is 14 residues. The CDR3 region is CASSLAGGAYEQYF. DNA for the CDR3: TGTGCCAGCAGCTTAGCAGGAGGTGCATACGAGCAGTACTTC. Based on the CDR3 plus reference TRBV7-2 and TRBJ2-7, the full variable domain is GAGVSQSPSNKVTEKGKDVELRCDPISGHTALYWYRQSLGQGLEFLIYFQGNSAPDKSGLPSDRFSAERTGGSVSTLTIQRTQQEDSAVYLCASSLAGGAYEQYFGPGTRLTVT.

This rearrangement joins TRBV5-1 to TRBJ2-5; 7 bases fit TRBD2. V was pared by 6 bases and J by 2 bases, with 13 bases of the junction left unmatched. Germline CDR1 and CDR2: SGHRS and YFSETQ. The CDR3 spans 16 residues. The CDR3 DNA reads TGCGCCAGCACCGGTCAAACTATAGCGGGTCAAGAGACCCAGTACTTC. It is translated as CASTGQTIAGQETQYF.

The J gene is TRBJ2-1, the V gene TRBV9; 8 positions match TRBD1. Germline V gene sequence: CDR1 SGDLS, CDR2 YYNGEE. This CDR3 has 15 residues. The V segment lost 0 bases and the J segment 4 bases; nucleotides outside the gene matches: 3. CDR3: CASSVGGQVYNEQFF. CDR3 bases: TGTGCCAGCAGCGTAGGGGGACAGGTATACAATGAGCAGTTCTTC.

This chain uses TRBV6-5 with TRBJ1-2, with 7 bases lining up with TRBD1. The CDR3 covers 14 residues. With 8 bases clipped from V and 7 bases from J, the junction kept 13 bases outside the gene matches. Looked up from germline, CDR1 is MNHEY and CDR2 is SVGAGI. The CDR3 loop reads CASGPGQLTGGYTF. DNA of the CDR3: TGTGCCAGCGGACCGGGACAGCTAACTGGTGGCTACACCTTC.

CDR3: CASSPGPGGREQYV. The CDR3 DNA reads TGTGCCAGCTCACCCGGACCCGGGGGGCGGGAGCAGTACGTC. The gene calls are TRBV18 and TRBJ2-7; weak D call: TRBD2 (7 bases). Between the trimmed V and J ends, which lost 3 bases and 7 bases, there was a span of 16 bases. The CDR3 extends over 14 amino acids. The germline V gene encodes CDR1 KGHSH and CDR2 LQKENI.

This clone has more than one count but fewer than ten. The V call is TRBV6-6, the J call TRBJ1-1; D unclear. V gave up 6 bases and J gave up 3 bases, with 8 bases separating them. The CDR3 contains 12 residues. The germline V gene encodes CDR1 MNHNY and CDR2 SVGAGI (reference sequence). CDR3 nucleotide sequence: TGTGCCAGCAGAGAGGTCGACACTGAAGCTTTCTTT. This codes for CASREVDTEAFF.

This clone was observed a handful of times. The chain combines TRBV30 with TRBJ1-5; maybe TRBD1 (5 bases). V was pared by 2 bases and J by 5 bases, with 10 bases between. The CDR3 runs to 13 residues. The V gene's germline CDR1 is GTSNPN and CDR2 SVGIG (reference sequence). The CDR3 is CAWSQRGDQPQHF. For the CDR3, the DNA is TGTGCCTGGAGTCAACGGGGGGATCAGCCCCAGCATTTT.

The chain uses TRBV4-1 and TRBJ2-2, with D unresolved. The CDR3 loop spans 14 amino acids. V was clipped by 5 bases and J by 3 bases, with 10 bases between them. CDR1 is MGHRA, CDR2 YSYEKL, per germline. The CDR3 DNA sequence: TGCGCCAGCAGCTTCGGTCTTTACACCGGGGAGCTGTTTTTT. Translated: CASSFGLYTGELFF.

V is TRBV7-8 and J is TRBJ1-1; 9 nucleotides agree with TRBD1. Germline-derived CDR1 and CDR2 are SGHVS and FQNEAQ. The CDR3 is 15 residues long. The junction had 6 bases not matched to a gene; V was cut back by 0 bases and J by 7 bases. This chain's CDR3 is CASSLAGTGSSEAFF. CDR3 DNA sequence: TGTGCCAGCAGCTTAGCCGGGACAGGGAGTAGTGAAGCTTTCTTT. Full variable domain (outside the CDR3, taken from reference TRBV7-8 and TRBJ1-1): GAGVSQSPRYKVAKRGQDVALRCDPISGHVSLFWYQQALGQGPEFLTYFQNEAQLDKSGLPSDRFFAERPEGSVSTLKIQRTQQEDSAVYLCASSLAGTGSSEAFFGQGTRLTVV.

The chain carries TRBV7-2 and TRBJ2-7; TRBD2 agrees at 11 bases. Germline V gene lookup returns CDR1 SGHTA and CDR2 FQGNSA. The CDR3 extends over 15 amino acids. The trim removed 4 bases at V and 4 bases at J, leaving 6 bases unmatched. As DNA, the CDR3 is TGTGCCAGCAGCTCCTCTAGCGGGGGGCGGTACGAGCAGTACTTC. It yields the protein CASSSSSGGRYEQYF.

The genes are TRBV5-1 and TRBJ1-1; D might be TRBD1 (6 bases). The CDR3 is 14 amino acids. Between the trimmed V and J ends, which lost 4 bases and 6 bases, there was a span of 16 bases. Germline V gives CDR1 SGHRS, CDR2 YFSETQ. CDR3 loop: CASSQQGGGSEAFF. CDR3 DNA: TGCGCCAGCAGCCAACAGGGCGGGGGCTCTGAAGCTTTCTTT.

The chain uses TRBV5-5 and TRBJ1-5; 7 bases match TRBD1. CDR3 length: 15 amino acids. Looked up from germline, CDR1 is SGHKS and CDR2 is YYEKEE (reference sequence). J lost 4 bases, V lost 0 bases, and 4 bases had no gene match. As DNA, the CDR3 is TGTGCCAGCAGCTTGGACGGGACAGTGAATCAGCCCCAGCATTTT. This translates into CASSLDGTVNQPQHF. The full variable domain, its missing parts supplied by reference TRBV5-5 and TRBJ1-5, is DAGVTQSPTHLIKTRGQQVTLRCSPISGHKSVSWYQQVLGQGPQFIFQYYEKEERGRGNFPDRFSARQFPNYSSELNVNALLLGDSALYLCASSLDGTVNQPQHFGDGTRLSIL.

Here the CDR3 reads CASSQEQAYETQYF. CDR3 DNA sequence: TGCGCCAGCAGCCAAGAGCAGGCGTACGAGACCCAGTACTTC. This chain uses TRBV4-1 with TRBJ2-5; D remains ambiguous. Germline-derived CDR1 and CDR2 are MGHRA and YSYEKL. With 0 bases removed from V and 5 bases from J, the gap between germline ends came to 10 bases. The CDR3 is 14 residues long.

The chain uses TRBV5-1 and TRBJ1-1; D is undetermined. Trimming removed 1 base at V and 1 base at J, with 8 bases between. This CDR3 comprises 14 residues. The germline V gene has CDR1 SGHRS and CDR2 YFSETQ. Written as DNA, the CDR3 is TGCGCCAGCAGCTTGCGATCAGAGAACACTGAAGCTTTCTTT. Its protein product is CASSLRSENTEAFF.